This paragraph reports one T cell receptor beta chain. This clonotype has more than one count but fewer than ten. The antigen it recognizes is unknown. Base qualities are missing; no much larger clone stands one base away. V is shortened by 3 bases, J by 9 bases, and the region joining them spans 11 bases. Looking up the germline V gene yields CDR1 SNHLY and CDR2 FYNNEI. From the cysteine up to the phenylalanine, the CDR3 has a length of 13 residues. CDR3 DNA is the only sequence kept; it has 39 bases, read in frame from the first base. The entry originates in a study of T-cell reconstitution after alpha-beta-depleted transplantation in children (TCRdb year 2016). For the study in its entirety: The study quantitatively tracked T-cell immune reconstitution after TCRalphabeta/CD19-depleted allogeneic hematopoietic cell transplantation in children using TCR repertoire profiling.

Library creation used PCR. Sequenced using an Illumina HiSeq 2500. Molecular barcoding was employed in the preparation of TCR libraries, with unique molecular identifiers being used to normalize TCRbeta repertoire quantification. TCRdb cleaned the public reads at Q25 with fastp, built clones with MiXCR and kept in-frame beta chains. Entries are consolidated by CDR3 protein sequence, retaining the most common genes and DNA. This sample holds hundreds of thousands of distinct CDR3 sequences; almost 10% were observed only once. Of the sample, around a tenth falls within the top ten clones. Source: PBMCs from the stem cell graft donor, taken from the stem cell graft. This TCR came from a human donor who donated a stem cell graft to a child with SCID. The chain is made from TRBV2 and TRBJ2-2; matching of 6 bases hints at TRBD1 as the D gene. The CDR3 reads CASSDLGGWELFF. The DNA sequence is TGTGCCAGCAGTGATCTTGGGGGCTGGGAGCTGTTTTTT.